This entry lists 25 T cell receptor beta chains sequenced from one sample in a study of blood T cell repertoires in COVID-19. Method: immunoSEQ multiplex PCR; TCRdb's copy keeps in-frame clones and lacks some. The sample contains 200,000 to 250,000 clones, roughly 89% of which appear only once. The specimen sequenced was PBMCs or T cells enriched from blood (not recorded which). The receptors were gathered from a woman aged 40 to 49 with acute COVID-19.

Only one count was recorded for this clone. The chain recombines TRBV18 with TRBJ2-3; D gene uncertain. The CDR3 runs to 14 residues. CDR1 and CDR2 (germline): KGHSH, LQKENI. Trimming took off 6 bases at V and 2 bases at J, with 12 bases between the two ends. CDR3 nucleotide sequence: TGTGCCAGCTCCCTTTTGGTAGACACAGATACGCAGTATTTT. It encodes CASSLLVDTDTQYF.

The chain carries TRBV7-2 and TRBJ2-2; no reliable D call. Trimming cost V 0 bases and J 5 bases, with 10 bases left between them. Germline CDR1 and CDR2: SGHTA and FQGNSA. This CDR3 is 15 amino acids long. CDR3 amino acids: CASSLAGLRTGELFF. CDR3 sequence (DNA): TGTGCCAGCAGCTTAGCGGGCCTACGGACCGGGGAGCTGTTTTTT.

Written as DNA, the CDR3 is TGTGCCAGCAGCGTAGCGGGACAGGGGGCTTTAGGTACAGATACGCAGTATTTT. Translating it yields CASSVAGQGALGTDTQYF. The chain joins TRBV9 to TRBJ2-3; 12 bases map to TRBD1. This CDR3 spans 18 amino acids. J was trimmed by 3 bases and V by 0 bases; bases with no gene match: 8. The germline V gene has CDR1 SGDLS and CDR2 YYNGEE.

The CDR3 DNA reads as TGTGCCAGCAGCCGAGGACAGCAGAACACTGAAGCTTTCTTT. This sequence encodes CASSRGQQNTEAFF. The chain combines TRBV2 with TRBJ1-1; D possibly corresponds to TRBD1 (6 bases). Germline V gene lookup returns CDR1 SNHLY and CDR2 FYNNEI. V was shortened by 6 bases and J by 1 base, with 12 bases between the two germline ends. The CDR3 consists of 14 residues.

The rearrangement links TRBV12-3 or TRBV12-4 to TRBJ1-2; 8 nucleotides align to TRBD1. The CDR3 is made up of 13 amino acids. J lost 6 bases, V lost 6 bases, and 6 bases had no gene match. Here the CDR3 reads CASRTRGRDGYTF. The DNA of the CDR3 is TGTGCCAGCAGGACCAGGGGGCGGGATGGCTACACCTTC.

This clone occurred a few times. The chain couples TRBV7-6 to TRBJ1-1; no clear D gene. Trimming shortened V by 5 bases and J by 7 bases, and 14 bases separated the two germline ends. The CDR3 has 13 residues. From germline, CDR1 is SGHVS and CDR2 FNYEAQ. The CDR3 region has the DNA TGTGCCAGCAGCCCAGCGAGGGCTGGTGAAGCTTTCTTT. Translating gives CASSPARAGEAFF.

The CDR3 sequence is CSVDRVDTEAFF. The DNA for the CDR3 is TGCAGCGTAGACAGGGTGGACACTGAAGCTTTCTTT. This chain uses TRBV29-1 with TRBJ1-1; the match to TRBD1 covers 7 bases. Germline CDR1 is SQVTM and CDR2 is ANQGSEA. J was trimmed by 3 bases and V by 6 bases; bases with no gene match: 4. The CDR3 is made up of 12 amino acids.

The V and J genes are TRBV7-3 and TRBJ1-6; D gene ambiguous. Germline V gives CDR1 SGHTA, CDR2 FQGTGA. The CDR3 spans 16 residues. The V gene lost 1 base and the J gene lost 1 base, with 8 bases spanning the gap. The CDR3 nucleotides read TGTGCCAGCAGCTTAAGGGGAGGGTCCTATAATTCACCCCTCCACTTT. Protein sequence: CASSLRGGSYNSPLHF.

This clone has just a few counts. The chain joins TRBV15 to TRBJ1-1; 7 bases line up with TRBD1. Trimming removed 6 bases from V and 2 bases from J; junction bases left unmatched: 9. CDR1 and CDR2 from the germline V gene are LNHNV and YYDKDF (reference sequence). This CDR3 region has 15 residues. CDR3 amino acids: CATSYARQGNTEAFF. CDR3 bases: TGTGCCACCAGTTACGCCCGACAGGGAAACACTGAAGCTTTCTTT. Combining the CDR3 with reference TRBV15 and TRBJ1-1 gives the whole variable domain DAMVIQNPRYQVTQFGKPVTLSCSQTLNHNVMYWYQQKSSQAPKLLFHYYDKDFNNEADTPDNFQSRRPNTSFCFLDIRSPGLGDTAMYLCATSYARQGNTEAFFGQGTRLTVV.

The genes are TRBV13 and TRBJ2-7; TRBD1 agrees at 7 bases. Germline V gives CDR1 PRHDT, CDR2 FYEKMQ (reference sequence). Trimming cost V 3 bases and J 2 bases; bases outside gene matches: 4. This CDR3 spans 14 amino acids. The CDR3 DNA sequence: TGTGCCAGCAGCTTCCGACAGGGAACCTACGAGCAGTACTTC. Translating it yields CASSFRQGTYEQYF.

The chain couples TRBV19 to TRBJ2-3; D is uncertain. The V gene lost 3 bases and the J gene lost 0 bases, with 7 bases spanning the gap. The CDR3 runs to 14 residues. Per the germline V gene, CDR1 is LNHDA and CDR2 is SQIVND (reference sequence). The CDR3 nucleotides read TGTGCCAGTAGTATGCGATCTAGCACAGATACGCAGTATTTT. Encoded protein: CASSMRSSTDTQYF.

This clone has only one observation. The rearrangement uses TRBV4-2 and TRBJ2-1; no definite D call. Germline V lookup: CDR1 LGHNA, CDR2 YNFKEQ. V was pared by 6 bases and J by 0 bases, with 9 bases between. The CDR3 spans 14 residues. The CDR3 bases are TGTGCCAGCAGTCCCACGAGCTCCTACAATGAGCAGTTCTTC. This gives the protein CASSPTSSYNEQFF.

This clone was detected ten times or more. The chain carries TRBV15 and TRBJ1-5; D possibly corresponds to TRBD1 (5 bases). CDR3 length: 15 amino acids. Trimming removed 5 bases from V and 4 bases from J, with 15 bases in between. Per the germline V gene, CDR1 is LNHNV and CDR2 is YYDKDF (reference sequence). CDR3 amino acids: CATSGLGARNQPQHF. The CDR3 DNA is TGTGCCACCAGCGGTCTAGGGGCGCGAAATCAGCCCCAGCATTTT.

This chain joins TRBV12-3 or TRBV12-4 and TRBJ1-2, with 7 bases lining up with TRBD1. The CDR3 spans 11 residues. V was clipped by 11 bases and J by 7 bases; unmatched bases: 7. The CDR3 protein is CASTGARGYTF. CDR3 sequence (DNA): TGTGCCTCCACAGGGGCGCGTGGCTACACCTTC.

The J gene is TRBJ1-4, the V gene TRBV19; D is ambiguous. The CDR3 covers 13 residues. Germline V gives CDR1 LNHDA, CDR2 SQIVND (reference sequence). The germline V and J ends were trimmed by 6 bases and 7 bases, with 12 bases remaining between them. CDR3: CASRPGMSEKLFF. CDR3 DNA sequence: TGTGCCAGTAGACCGGGGATGAGTGAAAAACTGTTTTTT.

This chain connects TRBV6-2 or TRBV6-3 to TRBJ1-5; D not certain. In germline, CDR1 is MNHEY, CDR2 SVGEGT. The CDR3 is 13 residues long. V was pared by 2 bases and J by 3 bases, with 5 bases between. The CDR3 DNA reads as TGTGCCAGCAGTTACCCCCTCAATCAGCCCCAGCATTTT. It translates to CASSYPLNQPQHF.

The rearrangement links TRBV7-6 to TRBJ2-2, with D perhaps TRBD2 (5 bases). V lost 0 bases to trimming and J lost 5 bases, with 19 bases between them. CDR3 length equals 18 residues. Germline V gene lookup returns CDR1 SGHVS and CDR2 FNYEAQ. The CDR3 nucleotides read TGTGCCAGCAGCTTAGCCCCCTTGGAAGGGCGGAGGACCGGGGAGCTGTTTTTT. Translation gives CASSLAPLEGRRTGELFF.

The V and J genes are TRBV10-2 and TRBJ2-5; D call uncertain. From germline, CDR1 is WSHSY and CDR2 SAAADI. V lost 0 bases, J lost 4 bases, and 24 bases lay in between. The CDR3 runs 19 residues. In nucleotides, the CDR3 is TGCGCCAGCAGTGAGTCGTCCCCCCTCTTTGTCGCATCGGGAGAGACCCAGTACTTC. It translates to CASSESSPLFVASGETQYF.

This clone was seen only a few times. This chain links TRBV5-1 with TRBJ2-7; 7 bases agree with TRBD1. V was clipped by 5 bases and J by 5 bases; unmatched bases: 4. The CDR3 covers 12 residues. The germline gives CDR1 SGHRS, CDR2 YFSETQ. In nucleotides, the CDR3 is TGCGCCAGCAGTAACAGGGGACACGAGCAGTACTTC. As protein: CASSNRGHEQYF.

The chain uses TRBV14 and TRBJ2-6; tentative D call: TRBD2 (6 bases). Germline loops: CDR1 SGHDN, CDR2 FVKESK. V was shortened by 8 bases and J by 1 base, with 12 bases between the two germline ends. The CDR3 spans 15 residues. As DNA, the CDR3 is TGTGCCAGCGCCTTACGGGGGTCTGGGGCCAACGTCCTGACTTTC. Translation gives CASALRGSGANVLTF.

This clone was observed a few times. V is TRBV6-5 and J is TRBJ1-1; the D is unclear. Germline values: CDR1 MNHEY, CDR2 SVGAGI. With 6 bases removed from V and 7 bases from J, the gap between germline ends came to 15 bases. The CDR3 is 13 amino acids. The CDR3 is CASRNPSSFEAFF. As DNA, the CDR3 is TGTGCCAGCAGGAACCCATCGAGTTTTGAAGCTTTCTTT.

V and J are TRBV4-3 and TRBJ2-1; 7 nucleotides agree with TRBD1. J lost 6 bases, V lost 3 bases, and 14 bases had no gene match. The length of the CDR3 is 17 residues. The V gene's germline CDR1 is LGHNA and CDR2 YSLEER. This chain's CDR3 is CASSHDLQGSVSNEQFF. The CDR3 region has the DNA TGCGCCAGCAGCCACGATTTACAGGGGTCGGTCAGCAATGAGCAGTTCTTC.

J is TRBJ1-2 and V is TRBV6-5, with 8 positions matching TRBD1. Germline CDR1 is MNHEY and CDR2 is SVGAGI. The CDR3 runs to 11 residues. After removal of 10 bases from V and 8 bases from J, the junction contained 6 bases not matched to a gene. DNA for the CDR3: TGTGCCACCCGCCAGGGGGCGGGCTACACCTTC. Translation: CATRQGAGYTF.

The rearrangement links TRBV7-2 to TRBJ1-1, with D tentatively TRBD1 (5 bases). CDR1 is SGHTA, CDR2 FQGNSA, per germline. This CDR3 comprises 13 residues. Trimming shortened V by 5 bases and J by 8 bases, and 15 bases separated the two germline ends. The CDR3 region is CASSIRDRGEAFF. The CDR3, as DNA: TGTGCCAGCAGCATCCGGGACCGGGGGGAAGCTTTCTTT.

As DNA, the CDR3 is TGCGCCAGCAGCCCTCAGGGGGGAAGCGGCTACACCTTC. Its protein product is CASSPQGGSGYTF. This chain uses TRBV5-1 with TRBJ1-2; TRBD1 matches 7 bases. The CDR3 consists of 13 residues. Germline CDR1 and CDR2: SGHRS and YFSETQ. The V segment lost 4 bases and the J segment 8 bases; nucleotides outside the gene matches: 8.